These T cell receptor beta chains were read from a single sample in a study of blood T cell repertoires in COVID-19. The assay was immunoSEQ multiplex PCR, and TCRdb's table has in-frame clones only and misses some. Of 150,000 to 200,000 clones in the sample, about 72% were seen once. Sequencing was performed on PBMCs or T cells enriched from blood (not recorded which). Every receptor here comes from a woman aged 45 to 65 who had recovered from COVID-19. Each CDR3 is given with its conserved first and last residue. The D gene is left open where the match is weak. Only part of the rows carry a size: once, few, many, or a class if the clone is expanded.

>TRBJ2-1|.|TRBD2|TRBV7-9
TGTGCCAGCAGCTTAGTTGGGACTAGCGGGAGGCGCTCCTACAATGAGCAGTTCTTC
CASSLVGTSGRRSYNEQFF
>TRBJ2-7|.|.|TRBV11-2
TGTGCCAGCAGCTTAGACGCAGGGGCAGTGGAGCAGTACTTC
CASSLDAGAVEQYF
>TRBJ2-1|.|.|TRBV29-1
TGCAGCGCCCAGCGGTACAATGAGCAGTTCTTC
CSAQRYNEQFF
>TRBJ2-1|many|TRBD2|TRBV5-1
TGCGCCAGCAGCGCGGGACTAGCGGGAAACAATGAGCAGTTCTTC
CASSAGLAGNNEQFF
>TRBJ2-1|.|TRBD2|TRBV24-1
TGTGCCACCAGTGCCCAGGTATCGCGGGTAGCGGGAGTAAACGATGAGCAGTTCTTC
CATSAQVSRVAGVNDEQFF
>TRBJ2-2|.|.|TRBV5-1
TGCGCCAGCAGGGCGGGGAGTGGGGTCACCGGGGAGCTGTTTTTT
CASRAGSGVTGELFF
>TRBJ1-1|once|.|TRBV12-3/TRBV12-4
TGTGCCAGCAGGGTACAGGAAGGCACTGAAGCTTTCTTT
CASRVQEGTEAFF
>TRBJ2-5|.|TRBD2|TRBV29-1
TGCAGCGTTGAACGGGCTAGCGGGAGGGTGGAAGAGACCCAGTACTTC
CSVERASGRVEETQYF
>TRBJ2-7|.|.|TRBV7-2
TGTGCCAGCAGCTTAGCGTTTGGCGGGACTTACGAGCAGTACTTC
CASSLAFGGTYEQYF
>TRBJ1-3|.|.|TRBV18
TGTGCCAGCTCACCGGGGCCGCCCTCCACTGGAAACACCATATATTTT
CASSPGPPSTGNTIYF
>TRBJ2-1|.|TRBD2|TRBV5-1
TGCGCCAGCAGCTCGGTTAGCGGGACCTACAATGAGCAGTTCTTC
CASSSVSGTYNEQFF
>TRBJ2-7|once|TRBD1|TRBV9
TGTGCCAGCAGCAAAACAGGGGCCGTGGGGAAACCCGAGCAGTACTTC
CASSKTGAVGKPEQYF
>TRBJ1-2|.|.|TRBV19
TGTGCCAGTAGTATGGAAGGGAGGCACGGCTACACCTTC
CASSMEGRHGYTF
>TRBJ1-1|.|.|TRBV5-1
TGCGCCAGCAGCTTTCAGGGGCCGAACACTGAAGCTTTCTTT
CASSFQGPNTEAFF
>TRBJ2-5|.|TRBD2|TRBV6-5
TGTGCCAGCAGGGGTAGCGGGAACCAAGAGACCCAGTACTTC
CASRGSGNQETQYF
>TRBJ1-2|once|.|TRBV4-1
TGCGCCAGCAGCCAAGGCCCCGGGGAGGGGACCTCCCCAAACTATGGCTACACCTTC
CASSQGPGEGTSPNYGYTF
>TRBJ1-5|.|TRBD1|TRBV6-5
TGTGCCAGCAGCCCAGGGGGCAATGGCAATCAGCCCCAGCATTTT
CASSPGGNGNQPQHF
>TRBJ2-6|.|.|TRBV7-9
TGTGCCAGCAGCTTTGGGCGGGCTGGGGCCAACGTCCTGACTTTC
CASSFGRAGANVLTF
>TRBJ2-3|.|.|TRBV2
TGTGCCAGCGGCGGATACCTCATGGATACGCAGTATTTT
CASGGYLMDTQYF
>TRBJ2-4|.|.|TRBV28
TGTGCCAGCAGTCGCAATTTATGGGCGGCCAAAAACATTCAGTACTTC
CASSRNLWAAKNIQYF
>TRBJ2-1|.|TRBD2|TRBV19
TGTGCCAGTAGTCACGTACTAGCGGGAGTCGGGGATGAGCAGTTCTTC
CASSHVLAGVGDEQFF
>TRBJ2-1|.|.|TRBV19
TGTGCCAGTAACGCGAGAGCATGGAATGAGCAGTTCTTC
CASNARAWNEQFF
>TRBJ1-5|.|.|TRBV25-1
TGTGCCAGCAGTCTACAGGGTCAGCCCCAGCATTTT
CASSLQGQPQHF
>TRBJ1-1|.|.|TRBV5-1
TGCGCCAGCAGCTTGGAAGGGGAGGTTAAGACTGAAGCTTTCTTT
CASSLEGEVKTEAFF
>TRBJ1-1|few|.|TRBV5-8
TGTGCCAGCAGCTTGTGGCCATCAGGGGAAGCTTTCTTT
CASSLWPSGEAFF
>TRBJ2-7|.|TRBD1|TRBV7-2
TGTGCCAGCAGCGGCCGGGACAGGGGCAACGAGCAGTACTTC
CASSGRDRGNEQYF
>TRBJ2-3|.|.|TRBV6-5
TGTGCCAGCACCCGAACGAGGGTGGCAGATACGCAGTATTTT
CASTRTRVADTQYF
>TRBJ2-7|.|TRBD2|TRBV11-2
TGTGCCAGCAGCCTCGGGACTACCCCCTCCGAGCAGTACTTC
CASSLGTTPSEQYF
>TRBJ1-4|few|TRBD1|TRBV5-4
TGTGCCAGCAGCGAGGGGACAGGGGGAAGTGAAAAACTGTTTTTT
CASSEGTGGSEKLFF